Presented here are 10 T cell receptor beta chains from one specimen sequenced in a study of T-cell memory formation after mild COVID-19. TCRdb called the 5' RACE reads again in MiXCR, with one record for every CDR3 protein. Of about 340,000 distinct CDR3 sequences listed, less than 20% are singletons. The sequenced sample consisted of PBMCs or a T cell subset sorted from them (not recorded which). Source of these receptors: a man younger than 35 who had mild COVID-19 (a few samples of this study predate the infection). Cell type and time point are not known.

The gene calls are TRBV9 and TRBJ2-7; tentative D call: TRBD2 (5 bases). Trimming removed 2 bases from V and 4 bases from J, with 10 bases in between. Germline V gene sequence: CDR1 SGDLS, CDR2 YYNGEE. The CDR3 spans 13 residues. CDR3: CASSVSPGYEQYF. The CDR3 coding sequence is TGTGCCAGCAGCGTCTCCCCGGGGTACGAGCAGTACTTC.

This sequence joins TRBV7-9 and TRBJ2-1; 8 bases are shared with TRBD2. CDR3 length: 12 amino acids. After removal of 10 bases from V and 7 bases from J, the junction contained 6 bases not matched to a gene. Looked up from germline, CDR1 is SEHNR and CDR2 is FQNEAQ (reference sequence). The CDR3, as DNA: TGTGCCACGGGGGGGGCTTGGAATGAGCAGTTCTTC. This gives the protein CATGGAWNEQFF.

In this sample, this clonotype turned up once. This chain connects TRBV25-1 to TRBJ1-2; maybe TRBD1 (5 bases). The V gene's germline CDR1 is MGHDK and CDR2 SYGVNS. CDR3 length: 11 amino acids. The ends were cut back, 4 bases at V and 8 bases at J, with 8 bases in the middle. The CDR3 DNA is TGTGCCAGCAGTGGGACACTCGGCTACACCTTC. The encoded protein is CASSGTLGYTF.

V usage is TRBV6-2 or TRBV6-3 and J usage is TRBJ2-7, with D unresolved. Germline V gene sequence: CDR1 MNHEY, CDR2 SVGEGT. V lost 0 bases, J lost 1 base, and 13 bases lay in between. The CDR3 consists of 16 residues. CDR3 amino acids: CASSYSQGFPSYEQYV. CDR3 in DNA: TGTGCCAGCAGTTACTCGCAAGGGTTCCCATCCTACGAGCAGTACGTC.

Only a few counts were recorded for this clonotype. The V call is TRBV12-3 or TRBV12-4, the J call TRBJ2-5; D is undetermined. Trimming removed 5 bases from V and 4 bases from J, with 17 bases in between. This CDR3 is built from 15 residues. Here the CDR3 DNA reads TGTGCCAGCAGTGGCCCTTCCTTGATCTCAGAGACCCAGTACTTC. Amino acid sequence: CASSGPSLISETQYF.

This clonotype has only a few counts. J is TRBJ2-7 and V is TRBV18; D call uncertain. Germline CDR1 is KGHSH and CDR2 is LQKENI. The CDR3 consists of 13 residues. The ends were cut back, 2 bases at V and 4 bases at J, with 9 bases in the middle. Here the CDR3 DNA reads TGTGCCAGCTCACCAGTCACAGCATACGAGCAGTACGTC. Translation: CASSPVTAYEQYV.

The V and J genes are TRBV7-2 and TRBJ1-5; no reliable D call. Germline V lookup: CDR1 SGHTA, CDR2 FQGNSA. This CDR3 comprises 13 residues. Trimming shortened V by 1 base and J by 8 bases, and 9 bases separated the two germline ends. The DNA for the CDR3 is TGTGCCAGCAGCTTAGGTCCCGGGAAGCCCCAGCATTTT. It codes for CASSLGPGKPQHF.

V gene TRBV6-6 combines with J gene TRBJ2-5; 11 bases are a match to TRBD1. Germline values: CDR1 MNHNY, CDR2 SVGAGI (reference sequence). This CDR3 has 16 residues. The junction had 12 bases not matched to a gene; V was cut back by 7 bases and J by 5 bases. CDR3 sequence (DNA): TGTGCCAGCACCCACCCCCGGACAGGGGGCGTGGAGACCCAGTACTTC. The encoded protein is CASTHPRTGGVETQYF.

V usage is TRBV10-3 and J usage is TRBJ2-1; D tentatively fits TRBD1 or TRBD2 (5 bases each). This CDR3 spans 15 amino acids. Germline loops: CDR1 ENHRY, CDR2 SYGVKD. V lost 2 bases and J 3 bases, leaving 11 bases between the germline ends. Written as DNA, the CDR3 is TGTGCCATCAGTGAGGGGACGGGATTCTACAATGAGCAGTTCTTC. Translating gives CAISEGTGFYNEQFF.

The chain links TRBV6-1 to TRBJ1-4; D is unclear. Between the trimmed V and J ends, which lost 7 bases and 5 bases, there was a span of 17 bases. Germline V gene data show CDR1 as MNHNS and CDR2 as SASEGT. The CDR3 is made up of 15 amino acids. CDR3 coding DNA: TGTGCCAGCACCCGAGCGGCGGGGAGCAATGAAAAACTGTTTTTT. It codes for CASTRAAGSNEKLFF.